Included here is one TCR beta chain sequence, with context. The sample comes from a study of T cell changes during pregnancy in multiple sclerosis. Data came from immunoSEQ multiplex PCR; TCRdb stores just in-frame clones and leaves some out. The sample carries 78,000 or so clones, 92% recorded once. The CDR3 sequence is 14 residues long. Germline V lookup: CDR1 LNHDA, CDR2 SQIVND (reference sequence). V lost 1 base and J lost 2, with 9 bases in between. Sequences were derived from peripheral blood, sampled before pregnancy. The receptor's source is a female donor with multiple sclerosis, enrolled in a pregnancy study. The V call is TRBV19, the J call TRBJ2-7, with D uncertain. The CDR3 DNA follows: TGTGCCAGTAGTATAGTGGCAGGAACCTACGAGCAGTACTTC. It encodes CASSIVAGTYEQYF.